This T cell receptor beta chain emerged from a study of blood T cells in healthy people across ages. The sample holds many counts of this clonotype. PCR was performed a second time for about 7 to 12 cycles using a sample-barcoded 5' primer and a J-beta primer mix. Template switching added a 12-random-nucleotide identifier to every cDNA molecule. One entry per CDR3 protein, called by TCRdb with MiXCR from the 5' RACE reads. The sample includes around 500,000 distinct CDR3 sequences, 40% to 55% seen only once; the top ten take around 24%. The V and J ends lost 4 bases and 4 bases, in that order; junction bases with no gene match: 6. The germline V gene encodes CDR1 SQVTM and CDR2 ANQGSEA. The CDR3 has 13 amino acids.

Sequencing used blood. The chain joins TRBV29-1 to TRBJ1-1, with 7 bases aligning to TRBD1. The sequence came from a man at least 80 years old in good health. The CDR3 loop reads CSVGTGVFTEAFF. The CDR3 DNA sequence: TGCAGCGTTGGTACAGGGGTATTCACTGAAGCTTTCTTT. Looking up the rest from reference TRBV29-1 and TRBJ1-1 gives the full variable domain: SAVISQKPSRDICQRGTSLTIQCQVDSQVTMMFWYRQQPGQSLTLIATANQGSEATYESGFVIDKFPISRPNLTFSTLTVSNMSPEDSSIYLCSVGTGVFTEAFFGQGTRLTVV.